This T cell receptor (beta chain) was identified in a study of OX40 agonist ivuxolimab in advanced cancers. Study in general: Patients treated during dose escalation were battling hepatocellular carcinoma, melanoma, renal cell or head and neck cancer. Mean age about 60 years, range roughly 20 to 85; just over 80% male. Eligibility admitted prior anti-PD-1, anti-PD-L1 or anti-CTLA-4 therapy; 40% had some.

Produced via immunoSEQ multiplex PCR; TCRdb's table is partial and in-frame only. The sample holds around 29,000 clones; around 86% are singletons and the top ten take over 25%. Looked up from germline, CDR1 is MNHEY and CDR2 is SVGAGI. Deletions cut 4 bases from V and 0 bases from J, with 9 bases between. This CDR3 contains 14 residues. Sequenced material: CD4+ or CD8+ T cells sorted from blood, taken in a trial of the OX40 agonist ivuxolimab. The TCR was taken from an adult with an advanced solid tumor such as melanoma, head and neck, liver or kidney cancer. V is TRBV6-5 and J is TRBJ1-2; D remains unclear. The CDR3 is CASSLGPANYGYTF. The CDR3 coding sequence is TGTGCCAGCAGTTTAGGTCCAGCTAACTATGGCTACACCTTC.